This TCR beta chain was profiled in a study of CD8 T cells in Susac syndrome. Random hexamers primed reverse transcription of about 0.45 to 1 ug RNA. immunoSEQ multiplex PCR amplified TCR beta CDR3 across 54 Vbeta, 13 Jbeta. MiXCR, applied by TCRdb to the immunoSEQ multiplex PCR reads, yields one record per CDR3 protein. The data hold a few hundred thousand distinct CDR3 sequences, with 75% to 90% observed a single time. V was shortened by 0 bases and J by 7 bases, with 16 bases between the two germline ends. The CDR3 is 15 residues long. Germline V lookup: CDR1 GTSNPN, CDR2 SVGIG (reference sequence). Sequencing of TCR beta was undertaken in CD8+ and CD4+ T cells derived from blood. Relapsing-remitting disease, either stable or active, was present in the treatment-naive patients who were the multiple sclerosis controls. In contrast to the negatively isolated CD8+ and CD4+ T cells, TEMRA cells were FACS-enriched.

The rearrangement joins TRBV30 to TRBJ2-1, with D tentatively TRBD1 or TRBD2 (7 bases each). The specimen sequenced was CD8+ T cells from PBMCs. The TCR was taken from a human donor with multiple sclerosis. CDR3 loop: CAWSVDQGGRNEQFF. The CDR3 nucleotides are TGTGCCTGGAGTGTCGATCAGGGGGGGAGGAATGAGCAGTTCTTC.